This T cell receptor beta chain was sequenced in a study of vaccination effects on CD4 cells after COVID-19. Repertoires were generated with immunoSEQ multiplex PCR, while TCRdb's copy carries only in-frame clones and drops some. Of approximately 50,000 clones listed, 75% to 80% are singletons. V lost 6 bases and J 5 bases, leaving 13 bases between the germline ends. Germline CDR1 and CDR2: MNHEY and SVGAGI. The CDR3 is 14 amino acids. Culture proceeded for more than nine days, and CD4+ T cells were then isolated. A half-volume exchange with IL-2 medium occurred on days 3 and 7. This clone rates as medium-sized. Its antigen is unidentified. Notes on the study in general: Convalescent patients numbered few in the study; early post-infection timepoints were missing entirely. Marked clonal contraction of infection- and vaccine-induced clones was seen late after vaccination.

The sequence was collected from a human donor who had a prior SARS-CoV-2 infection. The chain carries TRBV6-5 and TRBJ1-4; D gene unclear. This specimen was CD4+ T cells from PBMCs cultured without peptide, taken before COVID-19 vaccination. CDR3 sequence (DNA): TGTGCCAGCAGCCCGGACGGATGGAATGAAAAACTGTTTTTT. Residues: CASSPDGWNEKLFF.